These 27 T cell receptor beta chains were sequenced from one sample in a study of blood T cell repertoires in COVID-19 (dated by TCRdb to the early 2020s). The library was obtained by the immunoSEQ multiplex PCR assay. TCRdb limited this immuneACCESS table to in-frame rearrangements with V and J called. A share of clones is missing; checked studies link under half to unresolved V genes, and the rest is unexplained. In all, the sample holds approximately 410,000 clones, and just over 85% of those were seen once. The ten most abundant clones make up almost 1.5% of the sample. The specimen was peripheral blood. The receptors were gathered from a young woman with active or convalescent COVID-19.

The chain couples TRBV25-1 to TRBJ1-5; 8 positions match TRBD1. CDR3 size: 15 residues. Germline V lookup: CDR1 MGHDK, CDR2 SYGVNS. J gave up 1 base and V 6 bases, and 5 bases lay outside the gene matches. CDR3 loop: CASSGTGGSNQPQHF. CDR3 nucleotide sequence: TGTGCCAGCAGCGGTACAGGGGGGAGCAATCAGCCCCAGCATTTT.

The J gene is TRBJ2-7, the V gene TRBV27; tentative D call: TRBD2 (7 bases). The CDR3 is 16 amino acids. The V and J ends lost 0 bases and 2 bases respectively, with 14 bases between them. Germline V gene sequence: CDR1 MNHEY, CDR2 SMNVEV (reference sequence). CDR3: CASSLSGAGTTYEQYF. CDR3 bases: TGTGCCAGCAGTTTATCGGGGGCGGGGACTACCTACGAGCAGTACTTC.

This rearrangement joins TRBV6-5 to TRBJ2-7; no definite D call. Trimming cost V 2 bases and J 2 bases, with 7 bases left between them. CDR1 MNHEY and CDR2 SVGAGI come from the germline V gene. The CDR3 loop spans 13 amino acids. The CDR3 DNA is TGTGCCAGCAGTTACGCCCCAGCCTACGAGCAGTACTTC. Amino acid sequence: CASSYAPAYEQYF.

This chain uses TRBV5-4 with TRBJ1-6, with 7 bases matching TRBD1. The length of the CDR3 is 15 residues. J lost 4 bases, V lost 3 bases, and 4 bases had no gene match. Per germline, CDR1 SGHNT and CDR2 YYREEE (reference sequence). CDR3 DNA: TGTGCCAGCAGCTCAGGGGGGTCGTATAATTCACCCCTCCACTTT. This gives the protein CASSSGGSYNSPLHF.

The CDR3 spells CAWSWQNTGELFF. The CDR3 nucleotides are TGTGCCTGGAGTTGGCAGAACACCGGGGAGCTGTTTTTT. This chain links TRBV30 with TRBJ2-2; D not resolved. Germline CDR1 reads GTSNPN; CDR2 reads SVGIG (reference sequence). This CDR3 spans 13 amino acids. The V and J ends lost 2 bases and 1 base respectively, with 5 bases between them.

This clone was recorded a few times. The J gene is TRBJ2-7, the V gene TRBV7-8; D call uncertain. Germline V CDR1 and CDR2: SGHVS, FQNEAQ. The CDR3 covers 13 residues. The germline V and J ends were trimmed by 0 bases and 2 bases, with 5 bases remaining between them. The CDR3 is CASSLARAYEQYF. CDR3 nucleotides: TGTGCCAGCAGCTTAGCTAGAGCCTACGAGCAGTACTTC. Based on the CDR3 plus reference TRBV7-8 and TRBJ2-7, the full variable domain is GAGVSQSPRYKVAKRGQDVALRCDPISGHVSLFWYQQALGQGPEFLTYFQNEAQLDKSGLPSDRFFAERPEGSVSTLKIQRTQQEDSAVYLCASSLARAYEQYFGPGTRLTVT.

The chain links TRBV9 to TRBJ2-3; D not certain. This CDR3 is built from 16 residues. The germline gives CDR1 SGDLS, CDR2 YYNGEE. V gave up 0 bases and J gave up 2 bases, with 13 bases separating them. The CDR3 reads CASSVDSELPTDTQYF. Here the CDR3 DNA reads TGTGCCAGCAGCGTAGATTCAGAATTACCCACAGATACGCAGTATTTT.

V and J are TRBV7-8 and TRBJ2-5; 10 nucleotides agree with TRBD1. CDR3 size: 17 residues. The ends lost 0 bases at V and 5 bases at J; junction bases unmatched: 9. CDR1 SGHVS and CDR2 FQNEAQ come from the germline V gene. The CDR3 DNA sequence: TGTGCCAGCAGCTTAGCAGCCGGGACAGGGGCGTCGGAGACCCAGTACTTC. Its translation is CASSLAAGTGASETQYF.

Remarks on this clone: The sample contains more than one DNA sequence encoding this CDR3. CDR3: CASSLGGGGNTEAFF. CDR3 nucleotides: TGCGCCAGCAGCTTGGGCGGGGGAGGAAACACTGAAGCTTTCTTT. The genes are TRBV5-1 and TRBJ1-1; tentative D call: TRBD1 (5 bases). CDR3 length: 15 amino acids. The V gene's germline CDR1 is SGHRS and CDR2 YFSETQ. The ends were cut back, 0 bases at V and 2 bases at J, with 11 bases in the middle.

This clone is a singleton in its sample. The CDR3 DNA follows: TGTGCCAGCAGTTTTGGAGGGTCGGGGACTGAAGCTTTCTTT. It codes for CASSFGGSGTEAFF. The rearrangement joins TRBV27 to TRBJ1-1; D gene uncertain. Germline assignment: CDR1 MNHEY and CDR2 SMNVEV (reference sequence). This CDR3 comprises 14 residues. The V end lost 3 bases, the J end lost 5 bases, and 13 bases lay between the germline ends.

CDR3 in DNA: TGTGCCTGCCGGAGGGCTAGCTCCTACAATGAGCAGTTCTTC. Amino acid sequence: CACRRASSYNEQFF. The V and J genes are TRBV30 and TRBJ2-1; a weak D match, TRBD2 (6 bases). The V gene's germline CDR1 is GTSNPN and CDR2 SVGIG (reference sequence). V was pared by 6 bases and J by 0 bases, with 12 bases between. The CDR3 consists of 14 residues.

The genes are TRBV4-1 and TRBJ1-6, with D possibly TRBD1 on 6 matching bases. CDR1 and CDR2 from the germline V gene are MGHRA and YSYEKL. V lost 7 bases, J lost 6 bases, and 19 bases lay in between. CDR3 size: 16 residues. CDR3 region: CASNAMVGRGNSPLHF. CDR3 DNA sequence: TGCGCCAGCAACGCGATGGTCGGCAGGGGTAATTCACCCCTCCACTTT.

V gene TRBV7-2 combines with J gene TRBJ2-5, with 9 bases identical to TRBD2. Germline assignment: CDR1 SGHTA and CDR2 FQGNSA. Unmatched junction bases numbered 4, after V lost 4 bases and J lost 1 base. The CDR3 loop spans 15 amino acids. The CDR3 region is CASSSQTSGQETQYF. Here the CDR3 DNA reads TGTGCCAGCAGCTCGCAGACTAGCGGCCAAGAGACCCAGTACTTC.

This clone was detected only a few times. The chain employs TRBV7-9 and TRBJ1-1; unclear D gene. V was pared by 1 base and J by 3 bases, with 6 bases between. CDR3 length equals 13 residues. Per germline, CDR1 SEHNR and CDR2 FQNEAQ (reference sequence). The CDR3 reads CASSLGEDTEAFF. CDR3 nucleotide sequence: TGTGCCAGCAGCTTAGGAGAGGACACTGAAGCTTTCTTT.

The chain links TRBV19 to TRBJ1-4; D is perhaps TRBD1 (5 bases). Germline V gives CDR1 LNHDA, CDR2 SQIVND (reference sequence). The CDR3 length is 12 residues. Trimming removed 7 bases from V and 8 bases from J, with 11 bases in between. CDR3 DNA: TGTGCCAGTACCGGGGGGTTGGAAAAACTGTTTTTT. Translation: CASTGGLEKLFF.

The genes are TRBV5-1 and TRBJ2-7, with 7 bases matching TRBD1. Germline assignment: CDR1 SGHRS and CDR2 YFSETQ. J was trimmed by 4 bases and V by 3 bases; bases with no gene match: 7. This CDR3 is built from 14 residues. CDR3 sequence: CASSSDRNTYEQYF. The CDR3 region has the DNA TGCGCCAGCAGCTCGGACAGGAATACTTACGAGCAGTACTTC.

The chain has TRBV5-1 and TRBJ1-2; D possibly corresponds to TRBD1 (5 bases). Germline V gives CDR1 SGHRS, CDR2 YFSETQ. Trimming cost V 4 bases and J 1 base, with 8 bases left between them. This CDR3 contains 13 residues. CDR3 coding DNA: TGCGCCAGCAGCGAAAGGGGTAACTATGGCTACACCTTC. Translated: CASSERGNYGYTF.

CDR3 amino acids: CASSYLSGDSTDTQYF. The DNA of the CDR3 is TGTGCCAGCAGCTATCTTTCGGGGGACTCCACAGATACGCAGTATTTT. This chain uses TRBV11-2 with TRBJ2-3; weak D call: TRBD2 (6 bases). The CDR3 consists of 16 residues. V was trimmed by 4 bases and J by 2 bases, leaving 16 bases between them. The germline V gene encodes CDR1 SGHAT and CDR2 FQNNGV.

The chain joins TRBV28 to TRBJ1-2; a possible D gene is TRBD1 (5 bases). This CDR3 region has 14 residues. From germline, CDR1 is MDHEN and CDR2 SYDVKM. The ends were cut back, 2 bases at V and 2 bases at J, with 9 bases in the middle. CDR3 amino acids: CASSLPGGNYGYTF. The DNA of the CDR3 is TGTGCCAGCAGTTTACCCGGGGGGAACTATGGCTACACCTTC.

The V call is TRBV5-1, the J call TRBJ1-4; TRBD1 agrees at 11 bases. Germline V gene lookup returns CDR1 SGHRS and CDR2 YFSETQ. Trimming removed 4 bases from V and 0 bases from J; junction bases left unmatched: 8. The CDR3 is 18 residues long. CDR3 loop: CASSLGQGALATNEKLFF. The CDR3 nucleotides read TGCGCCAGCAGCCTCGGACAGGGGGCGCTTGCAACTAATGAAAAACTGTTTTTT.

This clone occurred once. V and J are TRBV9 and TRBJ1-1; D remains ambiguous. The V gene's germline CDR1 is SGDLS and CDR2 YYNGEE. CDR3 length: 15 residues. V was trimmed by 4 bases and J by 6 bases, leaving 19 bases between them. The CDR3 DNA reads as TGTGCCAGCAGCAAAACATGGACGGGGTTGTCTGAAGCTTTCTTT. The encoded protein is CASSKTWTGLSEAFF.

The chain carries TRBV20-1 and TRBJ1-1; TRBD1 agrees at 7 bases. Germline trimming cut 7 bases from V and 0 bases from J; bases unmatched to any gene: 11. Germline loops: CDR1 DFQATT, CDR2 SNEGSKA (reference sequence). The CDR3 loop spans 15 amino acids. CDR3 nucleotide sequence: TGCAGTGGTAGTGGAATAGGGACAGTGAACACTGAAGCTTTCTTT. Its protein product is CSGSGIGTVNTEAFF.

The rearrangement links TRBV2 to TRBJ2-7; possible D gene TRBD1, 5 bases. CDR1 is SNHLY and CDR2 is FYNNEI in the germline V gene. V lost 4 bases, J lost 3 bases, and 13 bases lay in between. This CDR3 contains 14 residues. The CDR3 loop reads CASSVWQGGYEQYF. The DNA of the CDR3 is TGTGCCAGCAGTGTCTGGCAGGGCGGCTACGAGCAGTACTTC.

J is TRBJ1-4 and V is TRBV6-5; 11 nucleotides line up with TRBD1. The CDR3 is 14 amino acids. Per germline, CDR1 MNHEY and CDR2 SVGAGI. The junction had 4 bases not matched to a gene; V was cut back by 9 bases and J by 4 bases. The CDR3 region is CASGGQGVNEKLFF. The DNA of the CDR3 is TGTGCCAGTGGGGGACAGGGGGTTAATGAAAAACTGTTTTTT.

Note on this clone: Other DNA sequences in the same sample also yield this CDR3. CDR3 sequence: CASSPRGSETQYF. CDR3 nucleotide sequence: TGTGCCAGCTCACCACGGGGCAGCGAGACCCAGTACTTC. The V call is TRBV18, the J call TRBJ2-5, with a possible D match to TRBD1 (5 bases). The germline V and J ends were trimmed by 1 base and 5 bases, with 8 bases remaining between them. The V gene's germline CDR1 is KGHSH and CDR2 LQKENI. This CDR3 spans 13 amino acids. Variable domain in full (rest from reference TRBV18 and TRBJ2-5): NAGVMQNPRHLVRRRGQEARLRCSPMKGHSHVYWYRQLPEEGLKFMVYLQKENIIDESGMPKERFSAEFPKEGPSILRIQQVVRGDSAAYFCASSPRGSETQYFGPGTRLLVL.

The chain uses TRBV19 and TRBJ1-2; TRBD1 agrees at 8 bases. There are 15 residues in the CDR3. The V gene's germline CDR1 is LNHDA and CDR2 SQIVND (reference sequence). J gave up 7 bases and V 7 bases, and 14 bases lay outside the gene matches. The CDR3 bases are TGTGCCAGTACCCGCCCTGGATCAGGGGGCGTTGGCTACACCTTC. Translation: CASTRPGSGGVGYTF.

The sample holds one count of this clone. The genes are TRBV5-1 and TRBJ1-2; 10 bases align to TRBD1. Germline values: CDR1 SGHRS, CDR2 YFSETQ. V was clipped by 3 bases and J by 8 bases; unmatched bases: 10. The CDR3 extends over 15 amino acids. The CDR3 nucleotides read TGCGCCAGCAGCTCCACCGGGACAGGGGAGGGCGGCTACACCTTC. Its translation: CASSSTGTGEGGYTF. Combining the CDR3 with reference TRBV5-1 and TRBJ1-2 gives the whole variable domain KAGVTQTPRYLIKTRGQQVTLSCSPISGHRSVSWYQQTPGQGLQFLFEYFSETQRNKGNFPGRFSGRQFSNSRSEMNVSTLELGDSALYLCASSSTGTGEGGYTFGSGTRLTVV.